Sequencing of this TCR beta chain was carried out in a study of blood T cells in healthy people across ages. A second roughly 6 to 11 cycle PCR used barcoded and J-beta primers. In TCRdb, the 5' RACE reads were re-called with MiXCR into one record per CDR3 protein. The table has approximately 800,000 distinct CDR3 sequences, more than 50% seen once. Caucasian individuals from Russia who were healthy and aged about 6 to 95 acted as donors. PBMCs were isolated at a quantity of at least 6.5 million per sample. CDR3 length: 14 residues. In germline, CDR1 is SGDLS, CDR2 YYNGEE. V lost 4 bases and J lost 3, with 8 bases in between.

The sequencing input was blood. The clonotype originates from a man in his forties in good health. The chain combines TRBV9 with TRBJ2-6; tentative D call: TRBD1 (6 bases). The chain's CDR3 is CASSSGVGANVLTF. CDR3 in DNA: TGTGCCAGCAGCTCAGGGGTTGGGGCCAACGTCCTGACTTTC.